The 5 T cell receptor beta chains listed next were all sequenced from one sample in a study of control samples from healthy donors and cancer patients. The data were produced by immunoSEQ multiplex PCR, yet TCRdb's version contains in-frame clones alone and is incomplete. The profile covers about 85,000 clones, with just over 90% appearing a single time and around 3.8% taken by the ten largest. Material: blood. The receptor source for this set is a woman between 18 and 30 years old in good health.

This clone has only one observation. The V call is TRBV28, the J call TRBJ1-5; D is unclear. This CDR3 has 14 amino acids. Germline V gives CDR1 MDHEN, CDR2 SYDVKM. Trimming took off 8 bases at V and 15 bases at J, with 26 bases between the two ends. The CDR3 bases are TGTGCCAGCGTGGACTTTAACAGCGGGCGAATGTCGCATTTT. This gives the protein CASVDFNSGRMSHF.

The rearrangement links TRBV3-1 (or the pseudogene TRBV3-2) to TRBJ1-3; D uncertain. V was shortened by 6 bases and J by 9 bases, with 15 bases between the two germline ends. CDR1 and CDR2 from the germline V gene are LGHDT and YNNKEL (reference sequence). CDR3 size: 13 residues. CDR3 residues: CASSHNPEGTIYF. Here the CDR3 DNA reads TGTGCCAGCAGTCATAACCCCGAGGGCACCATATATTTT.

Here the CDR3 reads CASSKTGPNEKLFF. The CDR3 DNA reads TGTGCCAGCTCGAAGACGGGACCTAATGAAAAACTGTTTTTT. J is TRBJ1-4 and V is TRBV18; D may be TRBD1 (5 bases). Trimming took 6 bases from V and 3 from J, leaving 11 bases between them. CDR3 length equals 14 residues. Germline V lookup: CDR1 KGHSH, CDR2 LQKENI.

The CDR3 spells CASKEWSDGANVLTF. CDR3 DNA: TGTGCCAGCAAAGAGTGGAGTGATGGGGCCAACGTCCTGACTTTC. This sequence joins TRBV27 and TRBJ2-6; D unclear. Per germline, CDR1 MNHEY and CDR2 SMNVEV (reference sequence). With 7 bases removed from V and 3 bases from J, the gap between germline ends came to 13 bases. The CDR3 extends over 15 amino acids.

The rearrangement uses TRBV6-6 and TRBJ1-1; maybe TRBD1 (6 bases). Germline V CDR1 and CDR2: MNHNY, SVGAGI (reference sequence). The V gene lost 7 bases and the J gene lost 1 base, with 13 bases spanning the gap. This CDR3 spans 14 amino acids. The CDR3 protein is CASIQNRANTEAFF. In DNA, the CDR3 is TGTGCCAGCATTCAGAACAGGGCGAACACTGAAGCTTTCTTT.